One sample yielded the 28 T cell receptor beta chains listed below, sequenced in a study of blood T cell repertoires in COVID-19. TCRdb's copy holds only in-frame clones and misses some; the assay was immunoSEQ multiplex PCR. This sample has fewer than 35,000 clones; 75% to 90% occur once, and the top ten carry less than 2%. Sequencing used peripheral blood. All receptors come from a man aged 50 to 60 with active or convalescent COVID-19.

This chain joins TRBV7-3 and TRBJ2-7; 7 positions agree with TRBD1. The CDR3 runs 13 residues. V trimming: 2 bases; J trimming: 2 bases; junction bases outside the gene matches: 0. CDR1 SGHTA and CDR2 FQGTGA come from the germline V gene. In nucleotides, the CDR3 is TGTGCCAGCAGCTTAGACAGGGCCTACGAGCAGTACTTC. Translating it yields CASSLDRAYEQYF.

This chain joins TRBV2 and TRBJ1-2; tentative D call: TRBD1 (6 bases). Trimming removed 4 bases from V and 0 bases from J, with 12 bases in between. This CDR3 is 15 amino acids long. Germline assignment: CDR1 SNHLY and CDR2 FYNNEI. The CDR3 spells CASSARTEANYGYTF. In nucleotides, the CDR3 is TGTGCCAGCAGTGCCCGGACAGAGGCTAACTATGGCTACACCTTC.

In this sample, this clone turned up a few times. This sequence joins TRBV10-2 and TRBJ1-6; the D gene is possibly TRBD1 (5 bases). Germline V gene sequence: CDR1 WSHSY, CDR2 SAAADI. V lost 8 bases and J 8 bases, leaving 16 bases between the germline ends. The CDR3 has 14 residues. The CDR3, as DNA: TGCGCCAGCCGGGGGGGGTTGGAGGATTCACCCCTCCACTTT. Its translation: CASRGGLEDSPLHF.

V usage is TRBV28 and J usage is TRBJ1-2, with no clear D. CDR3 length equals 16 residues. Germline lookup yields CDR1 MDHEN and CDR2 SYDVKM. V lost 2 bases to trimming and J lost 4 bases, with 17 bases between them. CDR3 nucleotide sequence: TGTGCCAGCAGTTTAAATTGGAGGGCCCCGTTCTATGGCTACACCTTC. It codes for CASSLNWRAPFYGYTF.

This clone has only one observation. The chain has TRBV18 and TRBJ2-7; D not resolved. Trimming took off 5 bases at V and 5 bases at J, with 13 bases between the two ends. Germline assignment: CDR1 KGHSH and CDR2 LQKENI. This CDR3 has 13 residues. The CDR3 DNA follows: TGTGCCAGCTCAGCCTCGGGTTACAACGAGCAGTACTTC. The encoded protein is CASSASGYNEQYF.

This chain connects TRBV5-4 to TRBJ2-5; 11 nucleotides match TRBD2. V dropped 5 bases and J dropped 5; count of bases not matched to a gene: 5. The CDR3 consists of 14 residues. Germline V gives CDR1 SGHNT, CDR2 YYREEE (reference sequence). The CDR3 spells CASSSTSGIETQYF. Here the CDR3 DNA reads TGTGCCAGCAGTTCGACTAGCGGGATTGAGACCCAGTACTTC.

V gene TRBV9 combines with J gene TRBJ2-3; tentative D call: TRBD2 (6 bases). The length of the CDR3 is 16 residues. Trimming shortened V by 4 bases and J by 1 base, and 16 bases separated the two germline ends. Germline-derived CDR1 and CDR2 are SGDLS and YYNGEE. The CDR3 spells CASSQPLREGTDTQYF. The CDR3 coding sequence is TGTGCCAGCAGCCAACCGCTGAGGGAGGGCACAGATACGCAGTATTTT. The full variable domain, completed using reference TRBV9 and TRBJ2-3, is DSGVTQTPKHLITATGQRVTLRCSPRSGDLSVYWYQQSLDQGLQFLIQYYNGEERAKGNILERFSAQQFPDLHSELNLSSLELGDSALYFCASSQPLREGTDTQYFGPGTRLTVL.

As DNA, the CDR3 is TGTGCCATCAGTGAGGCTAGTGGCACAGATACGCAGTATTTT. This sequence encodes CAISEASGTDTQYF. The rearrangement links TRBV10-3 to TRBJ2-3, with D hard to call. Germline V gene data show CDR1 as ENHRY and CDR2 as SYGVKD. The CDR3 is 14 amino acids. V lost 2 bases to trimming and J lost 1 base, with 7 bases between them.

The chain carries TRBV28 and TRBJ2-6; no clear D gene. The CDR3 runs 12 residues. Germline V gene lookup returns CDR1 MDHEN and CDR2 SYDVKM. Between the trimmed V and J ends, which lost 4 bases and 6 bases, there was a span of 4 bases. The CDR3 sequence: CASSSMANVLTF. The CDR3, as DNA: TGTGCCAGCAGTTCCATGGCCAACGTCCTGACTTTC. The variable domain in full, completed from reference TRBV28 and TRBJ2-6, reads DVKVTQSSRYLVKRTGEKVFLECVQDMDHENMFWYRQDPGLGLRLIYFSYDVKMKEKGDIPEGYSVSREKKERFSLILESASTNQTSMYLCASSSMANVLTFGAGSRLTVL.

This chain uses TRBV19 with TRBJ2-7; maybe TRBD1 (5 bases). CDR1 is LNHDA and CDR2 is SQIVND in the germline V gene (reference sequence). Trimming cost V 1 base and J 0 bases, with 10 bases left between them. CDR3 length: 15 amino acids. For the CDR3, the DNA is TGTGCCAGTAGTATAGGGGGCGGCCACTCCTACGAGCAGTACTTC. This encodes CASSIGGGHSYEQYF.

This chain uses TRBV11-2 with TRBJ2-7; a weak D match, TRBD2 (5 bases). The V end was cut by 1 base, the J end by 0 bases, with 16 bases between. This CDR3 is built from 17 residues. Germline lookup yields CDR1 SGHAT and CDR2 FQNNGV. The CDR3 bases are TGTGCCAGCAGCTTAGTCCCTAGCTACTCCCTCTCCTACGAGCAGTACTTC. Its translation: CASSLVPSYSLSYEQYF.

The J gene is TRBJ2-5, the V gene TRBV7-2; D possibly corresponds to TRBD2 (5 bases). V lost 4 bases and J lost 5, with 26 bases in between. Germline-derived CDR1 and CDR2 are SGHTA and FQGNSA. The CDR3 spans 18 residues. In nucleotides, the CDR3 is TGTGCCAGCAGCTCTTTAGGGCTCCCGGGGAACATATGGGAGACCCAGTACTTC. This translates into CASSSLGLPGNIWETQYF.

This clone was seen a single time. This chain links TRBV7-2 with TRBJ1-6; TRBD1 aligns across 9 bases. With V trimmed by 4 bases and J by 11 bases, 9 bases remained unmatched. The CDR3 extends over 15 amino acids. Germline values: CDR1 SGHTA, CDR2 FQGNSA. CDR3 DNA: TGTGCCAGCAGCTCAAAGACAGGGGGATTAACACCCCTCCACTTT. Its protein product is CASSSKTGGLTPLHF.

CDR3 DNA: TGTGCCAGCAGCTTGATCTCCGGGACAGGGCGGAACACTGAAGCTTTCTTT. Protein sequence: CASSLISGTGRNTEAFF. The chain couples TRBV5-6 to TRBJ1-1, with 9 bases lining up with TRBD1. CDR1 SGHDT and CDR2 YYEEEE come from the germline V gene. The ends lost 1 base at V and 1 base at J; junction bases unmatched: 8. The CDR3 consists of 17 residues.

V and J are TRBV5-1 and TRBJ1-6, with D uncertain. Per the germline V gene, CDR1 is SGHRS and CDR2 is YFSETQ. The CDR3 has 18 amino acids. V was pared by 0 bases and J by 0 bases, with 13 bases between. The CDR3 DNA sequence: TGCGCCAGCAGCTTGGGGCAGCGAACAAGCTCCTATAATTCACCCCTCCACTTT. It is translated as CASSLGQRTSSYNSPLHF.

The chain has TRBV6-6 and TRBJ2-6; D is perhaps TRBD1 (6 bases). The CDR3 contains 14 residues. Trimming shortened V by 10 bases and J by 0 bases, and 10 bases separated the two germline ends. Looked up from germline, CDR1 is MNHNY and CDR2 is SVGAGI (reference sequence). The CDR3 nucleotides are TGTGCCATCTTGGGGGCCTCTGGGGCCAACGTCCTGACTTTC. Translation: CAILGASGANVLTF.

V and J are TRBV21-1 and TRBJ1-3; TRBD1 is the table's D call, not checked against the DNA. TRBV21-1 is a documented pseudogene. The CDR3 covers 16 residues. CDR3 in amino acids: CASSNRQAVSGNTIYF. CDR3 nucleotides: TGTGCCAGCAGCAACCGACAGGCTGTCTCTGGAAACACCATATATTTT.

This chain joins TRBV18 and TRBJ2-7; 9 bases are shared with TRBD2. CDR1 KGHSH and CDR2 LQKENI come from the germline V gene. V shed 1 base, J shed 2 bases, and the junction held 0 bases outside the gene matches. This CDR3 contains 14 residues. The DNA of the CDR3 is TGTGCCAGCTCACCACTAGCGGGGGCCTACGAGCAGTACTTC. This gives the protein CASSPLAGAYEQYF.

The chain uses TRBV9 and TRBJ2-2; D is ambiguous. The germline V gene encodes CDR1 SGDLS and CDR2 YYNGEE. The CDR3 extends over 15 amino acids. V lost 4 bases to trimming and J lost 3 bases, with 13 bases between them. CDR3: CASSITWSYTGELFF. The CDR3 DNA is TGTGCCAGCAGCATCACTTGGAGCTACACCGGGGAGCTGTTTTTT. The whole variable domain, filled in from reference TRBV9 and TRBJ2-2, reads DSGVTQTPKHLITATGQRVTLRCSPRSGDLSVYWYQQSLDQGLQFLIQYYNGEERAKGNILERFSAQQFPDLHSELNLSSLELGDSALYFCASSITWSYTGELFFGEGSRLTVL.

V usage is TRBV29-1 and J usage is TRBJ2-7; 7 nucleotides agree with TRBD2. Per germline, CDR1 SQVTM and CDR2 ANQGSEA. This CDR3 has 10 residues. V was clipped by 8 bases and J by 5 bases; unmatched bases: 3. The CDR3 here is CSRLADEQYF. The CDR3 DNA sequence: TGCAGCCGACTAGCAGACGAGCAGTACTTC.

This chain uses TRBV15 with TRBJ1-2; maybe TRBD1 (5 bases). V lost 2 bases, J lost 4 bases, and 14 bases lay in between. This CDR3 spans 15 amino acids. Germline V gene data show CDR1 as LNHNV and CDR2 as YYDKDF (reference sequence). The CDR3: CATSRRQTVGYGYTF. CDR3 coding DNA: TGTGCCACCAGCAGACGCCAGACAGTCGGCTATGGCTACACCTTC.

In this sample, this clone turned up once. DNA for the CDR3: TGTGCCAGCAGTGAGGGAGCAAATGAGCAGTTCTTC. Residues: CASSEGANEQFF. The V gene is TRBV2, the J gene TRBJ2-1; tentatively, D is TRBD2 (5 bases). This CDR3 contains 12 residues. From germline, CDR1 is SNHLY and CDR2 FYNNEI. The V end lost 3 bases, the J end lost 7 bases, and 7 bases lay between the germline ends.

The rearrangement joins TRBV28 to TRBJ1-6, with TRBD1 identical over 7 bases. CDR1 is MDHEN and CDR2 is SYDVKM in the germline V gene. CDR3 length: 15 amino acids. The trim removed 1 base at V and 7 bases at J, leaving 4 bases unmatched. The CDR3 bases are TGTGCCAGCAGTTTATACAGGGGTGGCAATTCACCCCTCCACTTT. Translating it yields CASSLYRGGNSPLHF.

V is TRBV16 and J is TRBJ2-5; TRBD2 matches at 7 bases. CDR1 and CDR2 from the germline V gene are KGHSY and FQNENV. The CDR3 is 15 residues long. J was trimmed by 1 base and V by 2 bases; bases with no gene match: 4. CDR3 DNA sequence: TGTGCCAGCAGCCAAGCCGGGACTATCCAAGAGACCCAGTACTTC. Its protein is CASSQAGTIQETQYF.

The CDR3 nucleotides are TGTGCCAGCAGTCCTACAGGGTTCGGAAACACCATATATTTT. Its protein product is CASSPTGFGNTIYF. The rearrangement joins TRBV27 to TRBJ1-3, with TRBD1 as a possible D gene (6 bases). V was cut by 5 bases and J by 4 bases, with 12 bases left in between. The CDR3 consists of 14 residues. Looked up from germline, CDR1 is MNHEY and CDR2 is SMNVEV (reference sequence).

The rearrangement uses TRBV27 and TRBJ2-7; D is perhaps TRBD2 (5 bases). The CDR3 runs 17 residues. V shed 2 bases and J shed 0 bases, with 17 bases lying between them. CDR1 and CDR2 (germline): MNHEY, SMNVEV (reference sequence). The CDR3 nucleotides are TGTGCCAGCAGTTTAATAGGGAGCAGCGGCCTCTCCTACGAGCAGTACTTC. Its protein is CASSLIGSSGLSYEQYF.

This clone has only a few counts. The chain is built from TRBV2 and TRBJ2-1, with 10 bases that match TRBD1. In germline, CDR1 is SNHLY, CDR2 FYNNEI. The CDR3 has 15 amino acids. V gave up 8 bases and J gave up 7 bases; unmatched junction bases: 11. The CDR3: CASLRWTGGRNEQFF. The CDR3 region has the DNA TGTGCCAGCTTACGATGGACAGGGGGACGTAATGAGCAGTTCTTC.

The chain joins TRBV10-3 to TRBJ2-1; TRBD1 aligns across 7 bases. Germline lookup yields CDR1 ENHRY and CDR2 SYGVKD. This CDR3 is built from 17 residues. V shed 6 bases, J shed 4 bases, and the junction held 15 bases outside the gene matches. The CDR3 is CAISPSSGQGEYNEQFF. The CDR3 DNA reads as TGTGCCATCAGCCCCTCCTCGGGGCAGGGGGAATACAATGAGCAGTTCTTC.